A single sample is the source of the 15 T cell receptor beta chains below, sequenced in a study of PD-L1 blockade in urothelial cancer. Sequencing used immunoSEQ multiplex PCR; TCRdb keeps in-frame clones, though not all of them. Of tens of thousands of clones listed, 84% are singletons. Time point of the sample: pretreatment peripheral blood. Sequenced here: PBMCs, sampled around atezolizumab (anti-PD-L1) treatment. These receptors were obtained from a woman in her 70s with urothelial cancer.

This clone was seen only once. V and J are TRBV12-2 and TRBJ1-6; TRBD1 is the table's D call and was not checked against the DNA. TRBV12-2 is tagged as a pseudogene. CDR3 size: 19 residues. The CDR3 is CASRLGVGQPEPYNSPLHF. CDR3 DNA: TGTGCAAGTCGCTTAGGAGTGGGACAGCCAGAGCCCTATAATTCACCCCTCCACTTT.

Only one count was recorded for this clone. Written as DNA, the CDR3 is TGTGCCAGCAGCCAGACACCGGGACAGAGCACAGATACGCAGTATTTT. Its translation: CASSQTPGQSTDTQYF. The J gene is TRBJ2-3, the V gene TRBV4-2; 7 bases map to TRBD1. Germline CDR1 is LGHNA and CDR2 is YNFKEQ. The CDR3 contains 16 residues. V lost 3 bases and J lost 0; bases outside the gene matches: 6.

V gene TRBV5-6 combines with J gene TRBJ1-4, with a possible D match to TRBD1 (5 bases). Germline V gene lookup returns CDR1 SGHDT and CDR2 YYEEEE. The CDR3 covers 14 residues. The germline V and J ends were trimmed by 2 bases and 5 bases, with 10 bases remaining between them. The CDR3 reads CASSFVGGNEKLFF. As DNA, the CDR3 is TGTGCCAGCAGCTTCGTGGGGGGGAATGAAAAACTGTTTTTT. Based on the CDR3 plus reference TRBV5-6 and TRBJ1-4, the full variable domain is DAGVTQSPTHLIKTRGQQVTLRCSPKSGHDTVSWYQQALGQGPQFIFQYYEEEERQRGNFPDRFSGHQFPNYSSELNVNALLLGDSALYLCASSFVGGNEKLFFGSGTQLSVL.

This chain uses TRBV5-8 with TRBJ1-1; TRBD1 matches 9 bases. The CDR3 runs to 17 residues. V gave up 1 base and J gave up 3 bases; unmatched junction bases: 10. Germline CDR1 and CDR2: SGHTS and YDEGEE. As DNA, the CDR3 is TGTGCCAGCAGCTTGATGGGACAGGGCTCAGCTGACACTGAAGCTTTCTTT. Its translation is CASSLMGQGSADTEAFF. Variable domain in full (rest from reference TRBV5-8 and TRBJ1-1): EAGVTQSPTHLIKTRGQQATLRCSPISGHTSVYWYQQALGLGLQFLLWYDEGEERNRGNFPPRFSGRQFPNYSSELNVNALELEDSALYLCASSLMGQGSADTEAFFGQGTRLTVV.

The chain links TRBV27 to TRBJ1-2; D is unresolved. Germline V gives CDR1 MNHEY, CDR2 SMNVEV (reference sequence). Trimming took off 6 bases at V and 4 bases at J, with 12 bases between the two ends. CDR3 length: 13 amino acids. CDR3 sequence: CASSRETGYGYTF. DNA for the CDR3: TGTGCCAGCAGCCGCGAGACGGGCTATGGCTACACCTTC.

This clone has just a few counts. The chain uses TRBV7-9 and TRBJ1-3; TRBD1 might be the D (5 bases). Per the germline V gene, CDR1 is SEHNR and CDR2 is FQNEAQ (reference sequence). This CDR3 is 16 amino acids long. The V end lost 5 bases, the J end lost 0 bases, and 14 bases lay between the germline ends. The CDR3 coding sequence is TGTGCCAGCAGCGCCCAGGACGGACACTCTGGAAACACCATATATTTT. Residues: CASSAQDGHSGNTIYF.

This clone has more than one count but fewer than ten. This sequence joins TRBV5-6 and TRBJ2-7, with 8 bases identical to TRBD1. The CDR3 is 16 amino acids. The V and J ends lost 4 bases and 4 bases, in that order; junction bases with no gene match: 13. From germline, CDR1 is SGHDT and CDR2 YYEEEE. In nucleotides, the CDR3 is TGTGCCAGCAGCCTGGGTAGGGACAGGCGTGGATACGAGCAGTACTTC. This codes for CASSLGRDRRGYEQYF.

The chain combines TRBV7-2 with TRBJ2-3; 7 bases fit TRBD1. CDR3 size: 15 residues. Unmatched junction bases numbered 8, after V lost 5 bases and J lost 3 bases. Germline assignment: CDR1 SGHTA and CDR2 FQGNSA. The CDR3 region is CASSQTGIGTDTQYF. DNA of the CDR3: TGTGCCAGCAGCCAGACAGGGATTGGAACAGATACGCAGTATTTT. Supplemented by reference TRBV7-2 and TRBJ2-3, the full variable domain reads GAGVSQSPSNKVTEKGKDVELRCDPISGHTALYWYRQSLGQGLEFLIYFQGNSAPDKSGLPSDRFSAERTGGSVSTLTIQRTQQEDSAVYLCASSQTGIGTDTQYFGPGTRLTVL.

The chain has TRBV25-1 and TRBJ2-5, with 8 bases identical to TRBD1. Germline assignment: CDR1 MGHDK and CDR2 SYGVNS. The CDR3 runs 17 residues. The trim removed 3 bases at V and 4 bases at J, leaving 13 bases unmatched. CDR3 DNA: TGTGCCAGCAGTGACGCTCGGACAGGGTTGCTTGGAGAGACCCAGTACTTC. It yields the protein CASSDARTGLLGETQYF.

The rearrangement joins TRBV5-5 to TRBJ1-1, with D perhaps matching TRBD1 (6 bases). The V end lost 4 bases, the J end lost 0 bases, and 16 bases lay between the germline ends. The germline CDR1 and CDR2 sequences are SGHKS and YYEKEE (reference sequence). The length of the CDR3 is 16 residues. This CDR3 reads CASSLGASRMNTEAFF. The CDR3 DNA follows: TGTGCCAGCAGCCTGGGGGCCAGCCGCATGAACACTGAAGCTTTCTTT.

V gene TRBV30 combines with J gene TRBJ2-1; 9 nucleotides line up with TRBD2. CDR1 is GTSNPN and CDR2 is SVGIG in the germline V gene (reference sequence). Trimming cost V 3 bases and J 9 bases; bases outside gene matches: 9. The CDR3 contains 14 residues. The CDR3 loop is CAWRASGDDLEQFF. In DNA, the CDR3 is TGTGCCTGGAGAGCTAGCGGGGACGACCTTGAGCAGTTCTTC.

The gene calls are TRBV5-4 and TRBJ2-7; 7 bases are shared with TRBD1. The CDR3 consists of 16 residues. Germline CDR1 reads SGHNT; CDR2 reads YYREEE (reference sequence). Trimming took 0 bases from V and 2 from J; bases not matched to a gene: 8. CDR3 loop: CASSLDRGKSTYEQYF. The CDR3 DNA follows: TGTGCCAGCAGCTTGGACAGGGGAAAGTCTACCTACGAGCAGTACTTC.

DNA for the CDR3: TGTGCCAGTAGCAGAAGTTCCAGGGGGTACGAGCAGTACTTC. It translates to CASSRSSRGYEQYF. V and J are TRBV28 and TRBJ2-7, with 7 nucleotides matching TRBD1. Germline-derived CDR1 and CDR2 are MDHEN and SYDVKM. The CDR3 extends over 14 amino acids. Unmatched junction bases numbered 12, after V lost 9 bases and J lost 4 bases.

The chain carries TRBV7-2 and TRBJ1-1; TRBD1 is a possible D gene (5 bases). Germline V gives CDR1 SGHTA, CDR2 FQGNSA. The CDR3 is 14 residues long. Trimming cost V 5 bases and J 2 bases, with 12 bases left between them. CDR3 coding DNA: TGTGCCAGCAGCATAGACAGACCAAACACTGAAGCTTTCTTT. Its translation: CASSIDRPNTEAFF.

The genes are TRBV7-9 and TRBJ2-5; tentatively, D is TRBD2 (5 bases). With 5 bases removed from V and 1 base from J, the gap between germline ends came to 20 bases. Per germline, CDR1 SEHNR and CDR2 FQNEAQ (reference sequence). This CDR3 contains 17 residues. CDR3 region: CASSLIRSGRIQETQYF. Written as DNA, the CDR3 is TGTGCCAGCAGCCTTATTAGGAGCGGTAGAATCCAAGAGACCCAGTACTTC.